These 9 T cell receptor beta chains share one sample of origin, sequenced in a study of blood T cell repertoires in COVID-19. The data were produced by immunoSEQ multiplex PCR, yet TCRdb's version contains in-frame clones alone and is incomplete. Among some 200,000 clones listed, 75% to 85% were seen once. The sample was peripheral blood. These TCRs come from a man in his fifties or sixties with active or convalescent COVID-19.

The chain couples TRBV2 to TRBJ2-7; TRBD2 aligns across 7 bases. This CDR3 has 14 residues. The V and J ends lost 8 bases and 0 bases, in that order; junction bases with no gene match: 7. CDR1 and CDR2 (germline): SNHLY, FYNNEI. The CDR3 reads CASRARDYSYEQYF. The CDR3 DNA sequence: TGTGCCAGCCGAGCCCGGGACTACTCCTACGAGCAGTACTTC.

This chain joins TRBV4-1 and TRBJ2-6, with D possibly being TRBD2 (6 bases). The CDR3 runs 17 residues. Per the germline V gene, CDR1 is MGHRA and CDR2 is YSYEKL. V lost 1 base and J lost 3, with 13 bases in between. The CDR3: CASSQVPHSGGANVLTF. DNA for the CDR3: TGCGCCAGCAGCCAAGTCCCTCATAGCGGTGGGGCCAACGTCCTGACTTTC.

To note about this clone: Distinct nucleotide sequences in the sample also encode this CDR3. The J gene is TRBJ2-2, the V gene TRBV7-2; possible D gene TRBD1, 6 bases. Trimming took 3 bases from V and 0 from J, leaving 8 bases between them. Germline lookup yields CDR1 SGHTA and CDR2 FQGNSA. The CDR3 extends over 15 amino acids. This chain's CDR3 is CASSLDRANTGELFF. The CDR3 DNA sequence: TGTGCCAGCAGCTTGGACAGAGCGAACACCGGGGAGCTGTTTTTT.

In the case of this clone: Given a much more abundant clone one base away, this may be a read error. The rearrangement joins TRBV19 to TRBJ1-5, with D maybe TRBD1 (6 bases). Germline V gene lookup returns CDR1 LNHDA and CDR2 SQIVND (reference sequence). V was cut by 5 bases and J by 7 bases, with 18 bases left in between. The CDR3 covers 15 residues. This CDR3 reads CASSLAGGGRQPQHF. The CDR3 DNA follows: TGTGCCAGTAGTCTCGCGGGGGGGGGCAGGCAGCCCCAGCATTTT.

The rearrangement joins TRBV6-1 to TRBJ2-6, with D possibly matching TRBD1 (7 bases). V lost 2 bases and J lost 2, with 19 bases in between. The CDR3 consists of 19 residues. CDR1 is MNHNS and CDR2 is SASEGT in the germline V gene. The CDR3 sequence: CASSEWRRGLFAGANVLTF. Written as DNA, the CDR3 is TGTGCCAGCAGTGAATGGAGGAGGGGGCTGTTTGCTGGGGCCAACGTCCTGACTTTC.

The rearrangement uses TRBV18 and TRBJ2-7; the D is unclear. Per the germline V gene, CDR1 is KGHSH and CDR2 is LQKENI. Trimming removed 0 bases at V and 1 base at J, with 7 bases between. This CDR3 spans 14 amino acids. The CDR3 DNA is TGTGCCAGCTCACCACCGGGCATATCCTACGAGCAGTACTTC. It codes for CASSPPGISYEQYF.

V and J are TRBV27 and TRBJ1-5, with a possible D match to TRBD1 (5 bases). This CDR3 has 13 amino acids. The V gene's germline CDR1 is MNHEY and CDR2 SMNVEV (reference sequence). Between the trimmed V and J ends, which lost 6 bases and 6 bases, there was a span of 12 bases. The CDR3: CASSFTGTQPQHF. The CDR3 DNA reads as TGTGCCAGCAGCTTTACAGGCACTCAGCCCCAGCATTTT.

This chain uses TRBV20-1 with TRBJ1-4; a possible D gene is TRBD1 (5 bases). Looked up from germline, CDR1 is DFQATT and CDR2 is SNEGSKA (reference sequence). Trimming stripped 3 bases from V and 7 bases from J, with 12 bases between. This CDR3 comprises 13 residues. CDR3: CSASSGVGEKLFF. In DNA form, the CDR3 reads TGCAGTGCTAGTTCGGGGGTGGGTGAAAAACTGTTTTTT.

This chain joins TRBV7-2 and TRBJ2-3, with D perhaps TRBD2 (5 bases). The CDR3 totals 14 residues. Germline lookup yields CDR1 SGHTA and CDR2 FQGNSA. V dropped 0 bases and J dropped 2 bases, with 6 bases sitting between them. CDR3 amino acids: CASSLASATDTQYF. The CDR3 region has the DNA TGTGCCAGCAGCTTAGCTAGCGCCACAGATACGCAGTATTTT.